This T cell receptor (beta chain) appears in the sequencing data of a study of blood T cell repertoires in COVID-19 (TCRdb year 2020). Regarding the research as a whole: Collaborator samples came from the United States, Italy and Spain and covered acute and convalescent phases of COVID-19. Where HLA class I and class II types were available, the types were taken from metadata supplied by the sample provider, not from assay-based typing. The samples were drawn from two sources: the first 160 participants of the ongoing ImmuneRACE study, and some 1,300 subjects contributed by 6 global collaborators. Nearly every sample came with metadata listing a de-identified subject ID, COVID-19 status, age in years and sex. The dataset comprised deeply sampled blood TCRbeta repertoires from subjects exposed to, actively infected with, or recovered from COVID-19. The repertoires were released in a freely available public database meant as a resource for research on the immune response to SARS-CoV-2. The prospective study material was composed of cDNA or gDNA derived from T cells, B-cell-depleted T cells, or PBMCs. Overall study results and their limits: The quantity of clinical and demographic metadata differed by source and by participant and was supplied without curation.

Germline trimming: 5 bases from V, 2 bases from J; junction bases outside gene matches: 7. Taken from cysteine to phenylalanine, the CDR3 has 15 residues. Of all the DNA, just the CDR3 is kept, 45 bases in frame from base 1. The germline V gene (reference sequence) supplies CDR1 LNHDA and CDR2 SQIVND. About this clone itself: The clone's antigen remains unknown. The input lacks base qualities; no much larger clone sits a single base away.

The immunoSEQ Assay, a bias-controlled multiplex PCR, was used to amplify TCRbeta CDR3 regions from genomic DNA. The authors' analysis ran thus. The number of nucleated cells in each sample was estimated by amplification of reference gene primers within the assay. Sequence reads were collapsed and filtered to measure the absolute abundance of every unique TCRbeta CDR3 rearrangement. Productive Simpson clonality was computed per sample as the square root of Simpson's diversity index over productive rearrangements. Not all clones reach the TCRdb copy of this immuneACCESS table, which keeps in-frame sequences only. Checked studies attribute under half of the gap to unresolved V genes and leave the rest unexplained. Clone size and V and J calls were adopted from that table, with D and trimming inferred from the DNA. Present in this sample are 160,000 or so clones, 70% to 90% of which were seen just once. Of the sample, over 2% falls within the top ten clones.

Each collaborating institution followed its own protocols to collect whole blood in K2EDTA tubes. Collaborator samples were shipped for TCRbeta analysis as frozen whole blood, isolated PBMCs, or DNA extracted from either sample type. Sequencing was done on a sample of peripheral blood. The chain is assembled from TRBV19 and TRBJ1-2; the central 8 bases match TRBD1. The sequence was collected from a woman aged 70 to 79 with acute or convalescent COVID-19. DNA sequence: TGTGCCAGTAGTGATAACCGGGACAGGAACTATGGCTACACCTTC. Its protein reads: CASSDNRDRNYGYTF.